This T cell receptor beta chain derives from a study of cytotoxic CD8 clonotypes in ibrutinib-treated CLL (dated by TCRdb to the early 2020s). Regarding the research as a whole: The cohort had about a dozen relapsed/refractory and more than 14 treatment-naive patients; 17 to 18 were IGHV unmutated. Partial responses were observed in about 25 patients and complete responses in 2; after a median follow-up of around 68 months, remission was maintained in approximately 14 patients and progression was observed in approximately 12. Samples at response were collected after a median of about 12 months of treatment, with a range of 6 to 36 months. An average of 255,043 productive templates and 80,000 to 100,000 productive rearrangements was obtained per sample. Of the 90 or so participants in the trial, approximately 25 had longitudinal samples available. Cryopreserved peripheral blood mononuclear cells were collected at three points: before therapy, at response, and at either sustained remission or disease progression. Every remission and progressive disease sample was obtained while ibrutinib was still being received by the patients.

The CDR3, from cysteine to phenylalanine, totals 17 residues. Of the read, only the CDR3 DNA is kept; its 51 bases are in frame from base 1. At the junction V is shortened by 0 bases and J by 2 bases; bases outside the gene matches: 4. CDR1 and CDR2 are drawn from the germline V gene: SGDLS, YYNGEE. The intended sense of this specimen's time point label: progressive disease on ibrutinib. For TCR beta library preparation, about 1.8 micrograms of genomic DNA were isolated from cryopreserved PBMCs. Longitudinal blood samples from CLL patients on ibrutinib monotherapy were analyzed using high-throughput TCR beta sequencing. The patients took part in an open-label, single-center phase 2 trial of ibrutinib monotherapy. Points the paper makes about the study in general: Sampling times were not matched between sustained-remission and progressing patients, and lymph node repertoires were not studied. Public clonotypes were rare and either contracted or stayed stable during treatment, and the rise in clonality at ibrutinib response reflected the expansion of private clonotypes. Baseline clonality was found to be higher than that of age-matched healthy donors and was strongly correlated with circulating CD8+ T-cell counts. Clonality increased at ibrutinib response, stayed stable in sustained remission, and fell back toward baseline at progression.

On this clone: Its antigen is still unknown. Base qualities are not recorded, but no much larger clone differs from it by a single base.

The goal of deep resolution MiSeq sequencing was a depth between 1 in 1 million and 1 in 200,000 T cells, and coverage averaged 10x per clonotype. The immunoSEQ hsTCRB Kit was used to generate TCR beta libraries. In the authors' own workflow: The data were analyzed with ImmunoSEQ Analyzer and ImmunoSEQ Data Assistant, and V, D and J gene assignments followed IMGT definitions. Clonality, which ranges from 0 to 1, was calculated as one minus the normalized Shannon entropy of productive rearrangement frequencies. Only overrepresented clonotypes making up at least 0.05% of the repertoire of each patient were included in the public clonotype analysis. Repertoires from some twelve age-matched healthy donors in immuneACCESS were used as clonality controls. TCRdb retrieved this table from immuneACCESS and kept in-frame rearrangements only. Not all clones are present; in checked studies, unresolved V genes account for under half, and no reason is known for the remainder. V and J calls and clone size are those listed in that table; D and trimming were worked out from the DNA. This sample gives 250,000 to 350,000 clones in total; 60% to 80% of them show up just once. Roughly 6% of the sample rests with the top ten.

The sequencing used PBMCs, collected at disease progression, from a patient treated with ibrutinib. The chain was built from TRBV9 and TRBJ2-6; 8 central bases correspond to TRBD1. The sequence came from a human donor with chronic lymphocytic leukemia. The DNA is TGTGCCAGCAGCGTAGAGGACAGGGCTACTGGGGCCAACGTCCTGACTTTC. Its protein product is CASSVEDRATGANVLTF.